This T cell receptor (beta chain) was identified during a study of T cell clonotyping in hematopoietic cell transplantation. Study findings and constraints: Graft donor and pretransplant recipient Inverse Simpson Index values predicted broader posttransplant TCR diversity. Pathologically expanded recipient clonotypes increased progressively from day 30 to day 180 as diversity fell.

Described time point: recipient sample about 28 days before transplant, after cytoreduction. Samples: about 28 days before transplant, then days 30, 100 and 180 after. The length of the CDR3 is 14 residues. CDR1 and CDR2 (germline): SGHVS, FNYEAQ. The ends were cut back, 3 bases at V and 1 base at J, with 9 bases in the middle. With respect to this clone: Its antigen is still unknown.

Only in-frame clones appear in the TCRdb table, and some are missing; sequencing was by immunoSEQ multiplex PCR. Of about 18,000 clones in the sample, around 86% were seen once. The sequencing used peripheral blood mononuclear cells, collected before stem cell transplant. This TCR derives from a man aged 45-65 years with acute myeloid leukemia. Some clones in this sample may be carry-over from other donors' samples. V is TRBV7-6 and J is TRBJ1-1; the D gene is possibly TRBD1 (5 bases). As DNA, the CDR3 is TGTGCCAGCAGCTTGTGGGACGAGAACACTGAAGCTTTCTTT. It codes for CASSLWDENTEAFF.